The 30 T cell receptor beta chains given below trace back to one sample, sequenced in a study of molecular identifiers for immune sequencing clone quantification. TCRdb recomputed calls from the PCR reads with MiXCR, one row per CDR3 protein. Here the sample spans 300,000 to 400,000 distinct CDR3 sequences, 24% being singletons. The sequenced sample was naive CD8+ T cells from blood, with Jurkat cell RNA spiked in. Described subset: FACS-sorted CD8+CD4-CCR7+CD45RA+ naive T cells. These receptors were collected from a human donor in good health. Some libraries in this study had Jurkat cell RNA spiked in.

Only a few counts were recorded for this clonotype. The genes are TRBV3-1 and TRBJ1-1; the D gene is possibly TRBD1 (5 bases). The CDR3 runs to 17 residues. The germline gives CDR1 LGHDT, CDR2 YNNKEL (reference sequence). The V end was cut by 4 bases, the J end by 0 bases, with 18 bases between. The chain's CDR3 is CASSPRADQGLNTEAFF. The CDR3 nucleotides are TGTGCCAGCAGCCCAAGGGCGGATCAGGGCCTGAACACTGAAGCTTTCTTT. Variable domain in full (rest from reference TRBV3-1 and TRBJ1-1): DTAVSQTPKYLVTQMGNDKSIKCEQNLGHDTMYWYKQDSKKFLKIMFSYNNKELIINETVPNRFSPKSPDKAHLNLHINSLELGDSAVYFCASSPRADQGLNTEAFFGQGTRLTVV.

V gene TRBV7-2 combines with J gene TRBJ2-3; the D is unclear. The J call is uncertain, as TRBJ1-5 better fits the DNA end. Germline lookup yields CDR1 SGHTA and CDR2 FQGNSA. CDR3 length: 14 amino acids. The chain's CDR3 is CASSTSGYPDTQHF. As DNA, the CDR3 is TGTGCCAGCAGTACAAGCGGGTACCCAGATACGCAGCATTTT.

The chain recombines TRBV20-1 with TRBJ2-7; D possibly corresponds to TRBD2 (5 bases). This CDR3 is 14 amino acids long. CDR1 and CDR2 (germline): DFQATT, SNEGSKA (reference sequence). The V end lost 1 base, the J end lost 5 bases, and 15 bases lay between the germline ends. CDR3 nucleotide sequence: TGCAGTGCTAGAGGAGGGTTTCCCCCCGACGAGCAGTACTTC. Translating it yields CSARGGFPPDEQYF.

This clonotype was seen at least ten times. In DNA form, the CDR3 reads TGCAGTGCTAGGAACAGCTCTGGAAACACCATATATTTT. This encodes CSARNSSGNTIYF. The genes are TRBV20-1 and TRBJ1-3; D is undetermined. The V gene lost 3 bases and the J gene lost 0 bases, with 6 bases spanning the gap. The CDR3 consists of 13 residues. Germline lookup yields CDR1 DFQATT and CDR2 SNEGSKA (reference sequence).

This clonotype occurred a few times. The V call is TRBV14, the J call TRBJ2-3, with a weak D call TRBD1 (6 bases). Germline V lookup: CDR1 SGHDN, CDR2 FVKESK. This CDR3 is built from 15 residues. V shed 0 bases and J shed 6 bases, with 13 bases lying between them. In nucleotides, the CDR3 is TGTGCCAGCAGCCAAGATCAGCACAGGGACGATACGCAGTATTTT. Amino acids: CASSQDQHRDDTQYF.

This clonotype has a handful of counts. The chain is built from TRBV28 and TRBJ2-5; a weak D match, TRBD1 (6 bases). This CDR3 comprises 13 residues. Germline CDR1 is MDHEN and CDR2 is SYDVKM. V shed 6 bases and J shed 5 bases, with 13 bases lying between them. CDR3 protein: CASRQQGDETQYF. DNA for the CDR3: TGTGCCAGCAGGCAACAGGGAGATGAGACCCAGTACTTC.

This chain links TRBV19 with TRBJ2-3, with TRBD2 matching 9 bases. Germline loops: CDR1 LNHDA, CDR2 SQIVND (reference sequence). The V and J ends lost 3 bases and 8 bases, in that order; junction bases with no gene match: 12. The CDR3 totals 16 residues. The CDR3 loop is CASSMGGRALKGTQYF. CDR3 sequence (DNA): TGTGCCAGTAGTATGGGCGGGAGGGCCCTCAAAGGTACGCAGTATTTT.

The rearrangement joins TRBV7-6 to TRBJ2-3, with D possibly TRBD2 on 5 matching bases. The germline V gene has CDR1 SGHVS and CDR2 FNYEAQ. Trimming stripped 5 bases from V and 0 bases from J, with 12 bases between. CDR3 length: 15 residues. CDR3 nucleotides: TGTGCCAGCAGCCAAAGCGGAGCTAGCACAGATACGCAGTATTTT. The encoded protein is CASSQSGASTDTQYF. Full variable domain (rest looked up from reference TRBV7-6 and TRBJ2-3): GAGVSQSPRYKVTKRGQDVALRCDPISGHVSLYWYRQALGQGPEFLTYFNYEAQQDKSGLPNDRFSAERPEGSISTLTIQRTEQRDSAMYRCASSQSGASTDTQYFGPGTRLTVL.

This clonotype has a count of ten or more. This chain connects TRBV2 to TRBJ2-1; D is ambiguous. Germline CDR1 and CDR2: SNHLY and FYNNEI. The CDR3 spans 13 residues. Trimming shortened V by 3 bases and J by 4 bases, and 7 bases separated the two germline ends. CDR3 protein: CASSDPLYNEQFF. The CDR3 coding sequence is TGTGCCAGCAGTGACCCCTTGTACAATGAGCAGTTCTTC.

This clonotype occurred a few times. CDR3 sequence: CASSFGLAGLETQYF. The DNA for the CDR3 is TGTGCCAGCAGTTTCGGACTAGCGGGATTAGAGACCCAGTACTTC. V usage is TRBV27 and J usage is TRBJ2-5, with 12 positions matching TRBD2. The length of the CDR3 is 15 residues. With 3 bases clipped from V and 4 bases from J, the junction kept 3 bases outside the gene matches. CDR1 and CDR2 from the germline V gene are MNHEY and SMNVEV (reference sequence).

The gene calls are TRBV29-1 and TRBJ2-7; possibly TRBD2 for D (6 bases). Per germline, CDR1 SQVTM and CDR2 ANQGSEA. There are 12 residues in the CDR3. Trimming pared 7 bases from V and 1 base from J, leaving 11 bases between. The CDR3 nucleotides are TGCAGCGGAGGGGACTCGTCCTACGAGCAGTACTTC. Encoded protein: CSGGDSSYEQYF.

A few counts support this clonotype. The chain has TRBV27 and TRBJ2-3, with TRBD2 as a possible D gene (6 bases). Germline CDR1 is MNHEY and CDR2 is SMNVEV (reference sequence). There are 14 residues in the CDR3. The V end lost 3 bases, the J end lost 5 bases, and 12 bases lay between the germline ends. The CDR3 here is CASSFGGGIDTQYF. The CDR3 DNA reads TGTGCCAGCAGTTTCGGCGGAGGGATAGATACGCAGTATTTT.

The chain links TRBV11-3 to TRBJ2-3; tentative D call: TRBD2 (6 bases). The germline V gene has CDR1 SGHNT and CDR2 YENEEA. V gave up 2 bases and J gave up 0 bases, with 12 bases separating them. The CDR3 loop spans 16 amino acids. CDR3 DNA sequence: TGTGCCAGCAGCTTAAATGTAGCGGCTAGCACAGATACGCAGTATTTT. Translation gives CASSLNVAASTDTQYF.

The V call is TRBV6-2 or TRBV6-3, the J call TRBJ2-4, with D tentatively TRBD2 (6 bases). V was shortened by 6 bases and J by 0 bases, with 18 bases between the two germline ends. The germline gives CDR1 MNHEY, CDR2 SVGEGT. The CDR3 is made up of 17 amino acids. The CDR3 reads CASRPMNGGLAKNIQYF. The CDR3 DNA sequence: TGTGCCAGCAGACCCATGAACGGGGGTCTAGCCAAAAACATTCAGTACTTC.

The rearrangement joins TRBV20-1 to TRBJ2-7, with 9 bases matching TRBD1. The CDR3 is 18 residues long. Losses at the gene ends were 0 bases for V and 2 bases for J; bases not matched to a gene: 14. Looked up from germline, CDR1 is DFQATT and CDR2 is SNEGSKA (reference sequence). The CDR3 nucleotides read TGCAGTGCTAGAGATCTTTACCCCCGGGACAGGGATCCCTACGAGCAGTACTTC. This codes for CSARDLYPRDRDPYEQYF.

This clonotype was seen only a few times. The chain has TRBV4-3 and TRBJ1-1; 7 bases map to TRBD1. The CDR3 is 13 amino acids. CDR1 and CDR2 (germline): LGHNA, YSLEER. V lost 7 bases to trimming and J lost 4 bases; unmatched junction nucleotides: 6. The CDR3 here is CASTRGLGTEAFF. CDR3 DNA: TGCGCCAGCACGAGGGGGCTAGGCACTGAAGCTTTCTTT.

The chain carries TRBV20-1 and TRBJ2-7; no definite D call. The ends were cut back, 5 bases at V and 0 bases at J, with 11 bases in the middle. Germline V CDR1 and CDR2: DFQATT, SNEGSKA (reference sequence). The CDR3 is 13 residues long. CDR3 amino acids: CSAWATDSYEQYF. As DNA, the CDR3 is TGCAGTGCTTGGGCTACCGACTCCTACGAGCAGTACTTC.

CDR3 loop: CASRTTGVQETQYF. The CDR3 DNA sequence: TGTGCCAGCAGAACTACAGGGGTACAAGAGACCCAGTACTTC. The genes are TRBV12-3 or TRBV12-4 and TRBJ2-5; 7 bases are a match to TRBD1. With 6 bases clipped from V and 2 bases from J, the junction kept 6 bases outside the gene matches. The CDR3 runs to 14 residues.

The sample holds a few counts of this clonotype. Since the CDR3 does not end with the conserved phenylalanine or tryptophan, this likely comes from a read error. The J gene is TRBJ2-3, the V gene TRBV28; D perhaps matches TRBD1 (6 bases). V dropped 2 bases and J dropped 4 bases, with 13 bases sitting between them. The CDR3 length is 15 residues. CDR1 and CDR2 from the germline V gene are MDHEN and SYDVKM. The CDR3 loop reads CASSLRGLSADTQYL. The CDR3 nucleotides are TGTGCCAGCAGTTTAAGGGGGTTGTCCGCAGATACGCAGTATCTT.

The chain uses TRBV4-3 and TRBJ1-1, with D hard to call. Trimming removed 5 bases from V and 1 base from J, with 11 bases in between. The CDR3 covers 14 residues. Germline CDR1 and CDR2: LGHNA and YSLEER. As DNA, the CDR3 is TGCGCCAGCAGCTTAGGAGAGGAGAACACTGAAGCTTTCTTT. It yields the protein CASSLGEENTEAFF.

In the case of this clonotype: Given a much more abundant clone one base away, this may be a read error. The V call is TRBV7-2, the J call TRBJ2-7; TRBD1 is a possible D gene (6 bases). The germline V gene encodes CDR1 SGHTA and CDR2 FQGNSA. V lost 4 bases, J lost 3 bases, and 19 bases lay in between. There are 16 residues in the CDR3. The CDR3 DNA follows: TGTGCCAGCAGCTCCGACGTGGGGGCAGGGAACTACGAGCAGTACTTC. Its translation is CASSSDVGAGNYEQYF.

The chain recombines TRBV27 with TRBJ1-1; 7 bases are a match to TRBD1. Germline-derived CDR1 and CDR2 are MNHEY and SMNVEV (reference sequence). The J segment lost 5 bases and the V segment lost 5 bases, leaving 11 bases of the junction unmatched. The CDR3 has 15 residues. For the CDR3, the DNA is TGTGCCAGCAGTCCCGCGCTGACAGGGTGGACTGAAGCTTTCTTT. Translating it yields CASSPALTGWTEAFF.

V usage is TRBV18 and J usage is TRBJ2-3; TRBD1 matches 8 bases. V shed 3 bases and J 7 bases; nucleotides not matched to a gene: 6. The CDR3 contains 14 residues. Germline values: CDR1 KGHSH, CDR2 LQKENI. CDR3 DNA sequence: TGTGCCAGCTCACCGGACAGGGCGGAGTATACGCAGTATTTT. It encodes CASSPDRAEYTQYF.

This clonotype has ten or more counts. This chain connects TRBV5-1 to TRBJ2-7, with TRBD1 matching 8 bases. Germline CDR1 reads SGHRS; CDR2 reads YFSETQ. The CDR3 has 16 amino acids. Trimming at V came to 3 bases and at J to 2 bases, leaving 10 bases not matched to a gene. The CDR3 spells CASSSEGQGSPYEQYF. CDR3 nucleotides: TGCGCCAGCAGCTCTGAAGGACAGGGCTCTCCCTACGAGCAGTACTTC.

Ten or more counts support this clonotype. The CDR3 coding sequence is TGTGCCAGCAGCCCCCGGGGACCTCCGAACACCGGGGAGCTGTTTTTT. It yields the protein CASSPRGPPNTGELFF. This chain connects TRBV3-1 to TRBJ2-2; D is possibly TRBD1 or TRBD2 (5 bases each). CDR3 size: 16 residues. V was trimmed by 4 bases and J by 0 bases, leaving 12 bases between them. CDR1 LGHDT and CDR2 YNNKEL come from the germline V gene (reference sequence).

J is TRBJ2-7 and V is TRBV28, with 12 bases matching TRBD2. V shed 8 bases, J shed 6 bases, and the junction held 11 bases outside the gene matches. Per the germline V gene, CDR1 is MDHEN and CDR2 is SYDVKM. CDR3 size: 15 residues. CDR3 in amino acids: CASGSQGLAGPEQYF. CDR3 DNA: TGTGCCAGCGGTTCCCAGGGACTAGCGGGTCCCGAGCAGTACTTC. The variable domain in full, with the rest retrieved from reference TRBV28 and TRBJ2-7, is DVKVTQSSRYLVKRTGEKVFLECVQDMDHENMFWYRQDPGLGLRLIYFSYDVKMKEKGDIPEGYSVSREKKERFSLILESASTNQTSMYLCASGSQGLAGPEQYFGPGTRLTVT.

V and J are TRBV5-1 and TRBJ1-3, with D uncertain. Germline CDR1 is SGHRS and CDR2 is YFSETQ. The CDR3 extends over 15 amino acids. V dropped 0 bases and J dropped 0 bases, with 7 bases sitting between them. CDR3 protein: CASSLEAYSGNTIYF. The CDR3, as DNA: TGCGCCAGCAGCTTGGAGGCCTACTCTGGAAACACCATATATTTT.

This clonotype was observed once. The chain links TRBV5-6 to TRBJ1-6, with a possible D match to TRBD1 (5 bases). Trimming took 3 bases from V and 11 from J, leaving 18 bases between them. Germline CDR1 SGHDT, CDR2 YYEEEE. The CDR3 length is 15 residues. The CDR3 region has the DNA TGTGCCAGCAGCTGGCCTACAGGAGGGAATCCACCCCTCCACTTT. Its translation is CASSWPTGGNPPLHF.

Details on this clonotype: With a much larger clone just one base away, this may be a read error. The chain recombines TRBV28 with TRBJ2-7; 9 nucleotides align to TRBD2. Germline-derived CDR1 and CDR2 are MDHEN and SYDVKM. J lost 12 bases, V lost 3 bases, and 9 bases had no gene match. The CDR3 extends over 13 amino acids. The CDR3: CASSLSTSGQRYF. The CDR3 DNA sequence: TGTGCCAGCAGTTTGTCGACTAGCGGTCAGCGGTACTTC.

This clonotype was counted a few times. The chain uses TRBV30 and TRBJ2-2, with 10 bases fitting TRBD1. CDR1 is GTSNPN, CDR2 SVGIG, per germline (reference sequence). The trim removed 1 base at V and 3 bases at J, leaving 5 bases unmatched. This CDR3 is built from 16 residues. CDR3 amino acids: CAWSGQGARYTGELFF. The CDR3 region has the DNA TGTGCCTGGAGTGGACAGGGGGCGCGGTACACCGGGGAGCTGTTTTTT.